This passage covers 27 T cell receptor beta chains from one sample sequenced in a study of spatial heterogeneity in lung cancer. Study-wide points: The study found that expanded intratumoral alpha and beta TCR counts tracked tumor mutation counts.

The sample's time point: sample taken at primary tumor resection. TCRdb re-called the 5' RACE reads with MiXCR, one entry per CDR3 protein. The sample contains approximately 12,000 distinct CDR3 sequences, approximately 4.6% of which appear only once. Their recognized antigens are unknown. The source material was lung tumor tissue, sampled at surgery. These receptors all stem from a male donor with early-stage non-small cell lung cancer.

As regards this clonotype: The library was prepared for alpha chains; this beta chain is a stray read, so its frequency means little. The rearrangement joins TRBV5-1 to TRBJ2-1; 9 positions agree with TRBD1. CDR3 length: 14 amino acids. The trim removed 4 bases at V and 8 bases at J, leaving 7 bases unmatched. CDR1 and CDR2 from the germline V gene are SGHRS and YFSETQ. Here the CDR3 DNA reads TGCGCCAGCAGCCCTGGGACAGGGAGAGATGAGCAGTTCTTC. Residues: CASSPGTGRDEQFF.

Many counts were recorded for this clonotype. This beta chain was picked up by a library intended for alpha chains and is off target, so its count carries little meaning. The rearrangement links TRBV29-1 to TRBJ2-2; D is unclear. The CDR3 covers 12 residues. Per the germline V gene, CDR1 is SQVTM and CDR2 is ANQGSEA. The germline V and J ends were trimmed by 3 bases and 1 base, with 3 bases remaining between them. The CDR3 region has the DNA TGCAGCGTTGACGTGAACACCGGGGAGCTGTTTTTT. Protein sequence: CSVDVNTGELFF.

This clonotype was counted only a few times. Because this beta chain is a stray read in a library intended to capture alpha chains, its abundance should not be given much weight. This rearrangement joins TRBV11-2 to TRBJ1-1; D ambiguous. V was clipped by 5 bases and J by 3 bases, with 13 bases between them. From germline, CDR1 is SGHAT and CDR2 FQNNGV. CDR3 length: 14 amino acids. The CDR3 is CASSSSGRDTEAFF. The CDR3 nucleotides are TGTGCCAGCAGCAGCAGCGGGCGGGACACTGAAGCTTTCTTT. Drawing the rest from reference TRBV11-2 and TRBJ1-1, the complete variable domain is EAGVAQSPRYKIIEKRQSVAFWCNPISGHATLYWYQQILGQGPKLLIQFQNNGVVDDSQLPKDRFSAERLKGVDSTLKIQPAKLEDSAVYLCASSSSGRDTEAFFGQGTRLTVV.

This clonotype has ten or more counts. This beta chain is an off-target read within a library intended for alpha chains, so its frequency means little. V gene TRBV2 combines with J gene TRBJ1-4; D not resolved. The CDR3 spans 14 residues. V shed 8 bases and J shed 8 bases, with 18 bases lying between them. Germline values: CDR1 SNHLY, CDR2 FYNNEI. For the CDR3, the DNA is TGTGCCAGCTCCGAGGGCTGGTCTGGGGAAAAACTGTTTTTT. Amino acids: CASSEGWSGEKLFF.

As to this clonotype: For a library built for alpha chains, this beta chain is a stray read; little rests on its size. This rearrangement joins TRBV7-2 to TRBJ2-7; 8 bases fit TRBD2. Losses at the gene ends were 0 bases for V and 4 bases for J; bases not matched to a gene: 11. Germline V gene lookup returns CDR1 SGHTA and CDR2 FQGNSA. This CDR3 has 17 residues. The CDR3 bases are TGTGCCAGCAGCTTAGCCCCGGGGGGGTCACTATTATACGAGCAGTACTTC. It yields the protein CASSLAPGGSLLYEQYF.

This clonotype was recorded a few times. This beta chain was picked up by a library intended for alpha chains and is off target, so its count carries little meaning. V and J are TRBV3-1 and TRBJ2-1, with 7 bases lining up with TRBD1. The V gene's germline CDR1 is LGHDT and CDR2 YNNKEL (reference sequence). This CDR3 spans 14 amino acids. With 4 bases clipped from V and 6 bases from J, the junction kept 6 bases outside the gene matches. CDR3 amino acids: CASSPWTGTNEQFF. In nucleotides, the CDR3 is TGTGCCAGCAGCCCATGGACAGGAACCAATGAGCAGTTCTTC.

This clonotype has a count of ten or more. Little can be read into the size of this beta chain, an off-target read in a library designed for alpha chains. The chain uses TRBV20-1 and TRBJ1-4; D is unresolved. V lost 0 bases and J 8 bases, leaving 13 bases between the germline ends. Germline assignment: CDR1 DFQATT and CDR2 SNEGSKA (reference sequence). The CDR3 has 14 amino acids. The chain's CDR3 is CSARDSGSSEKLFF. DNA of the CDR3: TGCAGTGCTAGAGATTCCGGCAGCTCCGAAAAACTGTTTTTT.

This clonotype has a count of ten or more. With the library built for alpha chains, this beta chain is off target and its frequency is not meaningful. V and J are TRBV6-2 or TRBV6-3 and TRBJ1-1; possible D gene TRBD1, 5 bases. Trimming stripped 5 bases from V and 0 bases from J, with 16 bases between. The CDR3 runs 16 residues. CDR1 and CDR2 from the germline V gene are MNHEY and SVGEGT. CDR3 amino acids: CASSTGTVGLNTEAFF. The DNA for the CDR3 is TGTGCCAGCAGTACCGGGACCGTCGGGTTGAACACTGAAGCTTTCTTT.

This clonotype came up a few times. This beta chain is a stray sequence in a library constructed for alpha chains; its clone size is not meaningful. This rearrangement joins TRBV5-5 to TRBJ1-1; D is possibly TRBD1 (5 bases). The CDR3 is 13 residues long. Germline-derived CDR1 and CDR2 are SGHKS and YYEKEE (reference sequence). The V and J ends lost 5 bases and 2 bases respectively, with 10 bases between them. DNA for the CDR3: TGTGCCAGCAGAGCCAGGGTCAACACTGAAGCTTTCTTT. Its protein product is CASRARVNTEAFF.

Many counts were recorded for this clonotype. Since the library was made to target alpha chains, this beta chain is a stray read and its abundance is not meaningful. V gene TRBV9 combines with J gene TRBJ2-2; D not certain. Germline V gene lookup returns CDR1 SGDLS and CDR2 YYNGEE. Trimming left V 3 bases short and J 1 base short, with 10 bases between. This CDR3 is built from 15 residues. The CDR3 protein is CASSGRRKNTGELFF. CDR3 DNA sequence: TGTGCCAGCAGCGGCCGCAGAAAGAACACCGGGGAGCTGTTTTTT.

This clonotype has ten or more counts. In a library made to pick up alpha chains, this beta chain is a stray read with a size that means little. The chain carries TRBV6-6 and TRBJ1-2; 8 nucleotides match TRBD1. This CDR3 is built from 16 residues. CDR1 and CDR2 (germline): MNHNY, SVGAGI (reference sequence). Germline trimming cut 5 bases from V and 0 bases from J; bases unmatched to any gene: 8. The CDR3 loop is CASSAAGGTANYGYTF. CDR3 coding DNA: TGTGCCAGCAGTGCCGCAGGGGGCACTGCTAACTATGGCTACACCTTC.

This clonotype was observed at least ten times. This beta chain was picked up by a library intended for alpha chains and is off target, so its count carries little meaning. The chain couples TRBV27 to TRBJ2-1; TRBD2 agrees at 7 bases. There are 12 residues in the CDR3. Germline V gene lookup returns CDR1 MNHEY and CDR2 SMNVEV (reference sequence). The V gene end was trimmed by 7 bases and the J gene end by 10 bases; junction bases not matched to a gene: 7. CDR3 bases: TGTGCCAGCACTCCTGTGGGGGGGGAGCAGTTCTTC. Its translation is CASTPVGGEQFF.

This clonotype was seen many times. A library made for alpha chains picked up this beta chain off target, so its size means little. The chain recombines TRBV12-3 or TRBV12-4 with TRBJ2-3, with TRBD2 matching over 11 bases. V dropped 6 bases and J dropped 5; count of bases not matched to a gene: 7. This CDR3 contains 15 residues. The CDR3, as DNA: TGTGCCAGCAGCGCCCTAGCGGGGGGTGTAGATACGCAGTATTTT. This sequence encodes CASSALAGGVDTQYF.

Regarding this clonotype: This beta chain appears as a stray read in a library generated for alpha chains; its size is not informative. This chain uses TRBV10-2 with TRBJ1-2; the D gene is possibly TRBD1 (6 bases). The V gene lost 7 bases and the J gene lost 4 bases, with 13 bases spanning the gap. From germline, CDR1 is WSHSY and CDR2 SAAADI. The CDR3 contains 13 residues. This CDR3 reads CASTRDISYGYTF. The DNA of the CDR3 is TGCGCCAGCACCAGGGACATATCCTATGGCTACACCTTC.

Sample share makes this clonotype medium-sized. The size of this beta chain means little, since it is a stray read in a library made for alpha chains. This chain uses TRBV7-2 with TRBJ2-5; 7 bases fit TRBD1. The CDR3 is made up of 15 amino acids. V was pared by 0 bases and J by 5 bases, with 6 bases of the junction left unmatched. CDR1 is SGHTA, CDR2 FQGNSA, per germline. CDR3 protein: CASSLAQTGMETQYF. In DNA, the CDR3 is TGTGCCAGCAGCTTAGCCCAGACAGGGATGGAGACCCAGTACTTC. The full variable domain, in which reference TRBV7-2 and TRBJ2-5 provide the parts outside the CDR3, is GAGVSQSPSNKVTEKGKDVELRCDPISGHTALYWYRQSLGQGLEFLIYFQGNSAPDKSGLPSDRFSAERTGGSVSTLTIQRTQQEDSAVYLCASSLAQTGMETQYFGPGTRLLVL.

This clonotype was found many times. The library was designed around alpha chains, so this beta chain is a stray read whose abundance carries little weight. The CDR3 is CASSAAQGVFYGYTF. The DNA of the CDR3 is TGTGCCAGCAGCGCCGCTCAGGGGGTTTTCTATGGCTACACCTTC. The rearrangement links TRBV9 to TRBJ1-2; 7 positions match TRBD1. Germline V gene lookup returns CDR1 SGDLS and CDR2 YYNGEE. CDR3 length equals 15 residues. V lost 3 bases to trimming and J lost 4 bases; unmatched junction nucleotides: 9.

As concerns this clonotype: A library prepared for alpha chains yielded this beta chain as an off-target read; its size is of little meaning. The chain uses TRBV20-1 and TRBJ1-6, with D perhaps matching TRBD1 (6 bases). CDR1 and CDR2 from the germline V gene are DFQATT and SNEGSKA (reference sequence). This CDR3 contains 20 residues. The V end was cut by 4 bases, the J end by 0 bases, with 25 bases between. The CDR3 sequence is CSAKRALGQGYSSYNSPLHF. CDR3 sequence (DNA): TGCAGTGCTAAGAGGGCCCTAGGCCAGGGGTACAGCTCCTATAATTCACCCCTCCACTTT.

Turning to this clonotype: Within a library made for alpha chains, this beta chain is off target, and its count is uninformative. The genes are TRBV7-9 and TRBJ1-5; D gene unclear. Looked up from germline, CDR1 is SEHNR and CDR2 is FQNEAQ (reference sequence). Trimming pared 1 base from V and 4 bases from J, leaving 5 bases between. This CDR3 is 13 amino acids long. The CDR3 is CASSLERNQPQHF. Written as DNA, the CDR3 is TGTGCCAGCAGCTTAGAGCGGAATCAGCCCCAGCATTTT.

This clonotype was found many times. This beta chain represents an off-target read in a library built for alpha chains; its size is of limited meaning. The chain is built from TRBV12-3 or TRBV12-4 and TRBJ1-5, with D possibly matching TRBD1 (5 bases). Trimming cost V 6 bases and J 3 bases, with 15 bases left between them. There are 15 residues in the CDR3. CDR3 amino acids: CASRNGATHNQPQHF. In DNA, the CDR3 is TGTGCCAGCAGGAATGGGGCGACTCACAATCAGCCCCAGCATTTT.

This clonotype was seen ten or more times. Since the library was made to target alpha chains, this beta chain is a stray read and its abundance is not meaningful. The V and J genes are TRBV5-1 and TRBJ1-2; no clear D gene. The CDR3 loop spans 13 amino acids. The germline V and J ends were trimmed by 3 bases and 4 bases, with 10 bases remaining between them. Germline values: CDR1 SGHRS, CDR2 YFSETQ. CDR3 amino acids: CASSSRVTYGYTF. CDR3 in DNA: TGCGCCAGCAGCTCGAGGGTTACCTATGGCTACACCTTC.

In this sample, this clonotype turned up many times. The library was built for alpha chains, so this beta chain is an off-target read and its size means little. The rearrangement links TRBV7-2 to TRBJ2-3; 9 positions match TRBD1. CDR3 length: 15 amino acids. V was pared by 4 bases and J by 3 bases, with 5 bases of the junction left unmatched. Germline V gene data show CDR1 as SGHTA and CDR2 as FQGNSA. CDR3 in amino acids: CASSWTGVGTDTQYF. CDR3 DNA: TGTGCCAGCAGCTGGACAGGGGTAGGGACAGATACGCAGTATTTT.

This clonotype was detected many times. This beta chain was picked up by a library intended for alpha chains and is off target, so its count carries little meaning. The rearrangement uses TRBV7-9 and TRBJ2-3; unclear D gene. V was shortened by 3 bases and J by 7 bases, with 5 bases between the two germline ends. Germline V CDR1 and CDR2: SEHNR, FQNEAQ (reference sequence). This CDR3 contains 11 residues. Here the CDR3 DNA reads TGTGCCAGCAGCTTGGGATATACGCAGTATTTT. It is translated as CASSLGYTQYF.

By share, this clonotype counts as medium-sized. Found in a library prepared for alpha chains, this beta chain is an off-target read, and its abundance has little meaning. The CDR3 coding sequence is TGTGCCAGCAGTTCGGGACAGGGGTACGAGCAGTACTTC. Translated, it gives CASSSGQGYEQYF. V usage is TRBV28 and J usage is TRBJ2-7, with 10 bases that match TRBD1. CDR1 is MDHEN, CDR2 SYDVKM, per germline. The CDR3 sequence is 13 residues long. The junction had 1 base not matched to a gene; V was cut back by 4 bases and J by 4 bases.

This clonotype was counted many times. This beta chain slipped into a library made for alpha chains as a stray read, so its size is not meaningful. The gene calls are TRBV5-1 and TRBJ1-1; unclear D gene. Per germline, CDR1 SGHRS and CDR2 YFSETQ. The CDR3 has 16 amino acids. With 2 bases removed from V and 1 base from J, the gap between germline ends came to 15 bases. The CDR3 region has the DNA TGCGCCAGCAGCTTTGTTTCCGACTCGGGGAACACTGAAGCTTTCTTT. It translates to CASSFVSDSGNTEAFF.

This clonotype was found many times. Being off target in a library aimed at alpha chains, this beta chain has a size of little meaning. DNA of the CDR3: TGTGCCAGCAGTTTCGCGGGGGGCGGACAGCCCCAGCATTTT. Translating it yields CASSFAGGGQPQHF. The chain has TRBV12-3 or TRBV12-4 and TRBJ1-5, with D possibly TRBD1 on 6 matching bases. V shed 3 bases and J shed 7 bases, with 13 bases lying between them. The CDR3 runs 14 residues.

This clonotype has more than one count but fewer than ten. Being off target in a library aimed at alpha chains, this beta chain has a size of little meaning. The chain uses TRBV5-1 and TRBJ2-6; a weak D match, TRBD1 (6 bases). V lost 6 bases to trimming and J lost 0 bases, with 13 bases between them. The V gene's germline CDR1 is SGHRS and CDR2 YFSETQ. The CDR3 consists of 16 residues. The CDR3 DNA is TGCGCCAGCACGGCAGGGGCTGGCTCTGGGGCCAACGTCCTGACTTTC. Its translation: CASTAGAGSGANVLTF.

This clonotype was detected many times. This beta chain is an off-target read within a library intended for alpha chains, so its frequency means little. The chain uses TRBV4-3 and TRBJ2-3, with TRBD1 identical over 9 bases. V shed 1 base and J 1 base; nucleotides not matched to a gene: 9. Germline V lookup: CDR1 LGHNA, CDR2 YSLEER. CDR3 length: 18 amino acids. The chain's CDR3 is CASSQVPPRTGGTDTQYF. In DNA, the CDR3 is TGCGCCAGCAGCCAAGTCCCCCCAAGGACAGGGGGCACAGATACGCAGTATTTT.